The subject of this entry is one T cell receptor (beta chain). This clone occurred once. Its cognate antigen has yet to be identified. No base-level quality is on record; no much larger clone is a single base apart. Library preparation used the immunoSEQ multiplex PCR assay. Rearranged TCR beta chain sequences were amplified with the hsTCRB Kit following the manufacturer's protocol. TCRB libraries were sequenced on an Illumina MiSeq. In the source study's methods: The proprietary platform of the kit vendor was used for demultiplexing, trimming and gene mapping. The table was pulled from immuneACCESS by TCRdb, which kept in-frame rearrangements only. Such tables lose some clones; where checked, under half of the loss comes from unresolved V genes, and the rest has no known cause. The D gene and trimming were derived from the DNA, and the V and J assignments and clone size from that table. For this sample the table gives 40,000 to 50,000 clones, of which around 74% were detected only once. Jointly, the top ten make up 5.3% of the sample.

Sample time point, as interpreted from the label and publication: week 23, last vaccination. Each vaccine dose was 300 ug of a 20-mer mutant IDH1 peptide in Montanide, given subcutaneously with topical imiquimod. The donors had newly diagnosed IDH1-mutant astrocytomas of WHO grade 3 or 4 that showed loss of nuclear ATRX. The samples were drawn from NOA16, a multicentre, single-arm, open-label phase I trial in Germany that tested a mutant IDH1 peptide vaccine in humans for the first time. Genomic DNA for TCRB sequencing was extracted from EDTA blood using the DNeasy Blood and Tissue Kit. This sample is drawn from a study of a mutant IDH1 vaccine in newly diagnosed glioma (dated by TCRdb to about 2021). Study-wide context: Across visits V03 through V10, patients got a total of eight vaccinations, given in weeks 1, 3, 5, 7, 11, 15, 19 and 23. In the chemotherapy-containing groups, vaccination started alongside temozolomide cycles, whereas in patients who had radiotherapy alone it started 4-6 weeks after radiotherapy. Of the roughly 33 treated patients, about 60% were male and about 40% were female, and the mean age was 40.4 years. Prior to enrollment, patients had been given standard therapy consisting of radiotherapy alone, temozolomide alone, or radiochemotherapy with temozolomide, with the combination given to most patients. Peripheral blood was drawn at six visits: V03 (baseline), V05, V07, V10, V12 and V13. Longitudinal TCRB deep sequencing was performed for about two dozen treated patients wherever samples were available for exploratory analyses. Broader findings and caveats from the paper: Selection of PBMC samples for TCRB deep sequencing was based on availability. Across multiple MHC alleles, vaccine-induced immune responses were seen in more than 90% of patients. According to the authors, sample limitations meant that analyses of patient blood samples could not be reproduced. Changes in the top peripheral T cell clonotypes picked up by TCRB sequencing did not appear to be linked to pseudoprogression.

Relative to germline, V is missing 4 bases and J is missing 2 bases, with 5 bases of the junction outside any gene match. The CDR3 sequence holds 14 residues, the cysteine and phenylalanine included. Only the CDR3 portion is preserved as DNA: 42 bases, with reading frame beginning at the first base. According to the germline V gene, CDR1 reads SGHRS and CDR2 reads YFSETQ. Here the sequenced sample was PBMCs, taken from a glioma patient whose treatment included an IDH1 peptide vaccine. The chain was built from TRBV5-1 and TRBJ2-5, with 7 central nucleotides matching TRBD2. The sequence came from a man in his forties or fifties with glioma. The base sequence is TGCGCCAGCAGCCTTTCCGGGGGGCAAGAGACCCAGTACTTC. It specifies CASSLSGGQETQYF.